Listed here are 20 T cell receptor beta chains from one sample, sequenced in a study of blood T cell repertoires in COVID-19. Sequencing was performed with immunoSEQ multiplex PCR; in TCRdb, only in-frame clones are kept and a portion is missing. Of approximately 75,000 clones listed, roughly 80% are singletons. The sequencing sample was made of peripheral blood. The receptors come from an elderly woman with acute or convalescent COVID-19.

V and J are TRBV5-6 and TRBJ1-2, with no clear D. Germline CDR1 is SGHDT and CDR2 is YYEEEE. The CDR3 has 14 residues. Trimming shortened V by 3 bases and J by 1 base, and 10 bases separated the two germline ends. The CDR3 DNA reads TGTGCCAGCAGCTCTCAGCGGATTAACTATGGCTACACCTTC. It yields the protein CASSSQRINYGYTF.

The genes are TRBV12-3 or TRBV12-4 and TRBJ2-2; 7 bases are a match to TRBD1. V shed 8 bases and J 5 bases; nucleotides not matched to a gene: 5. This CDR3 comprises 13 residues. As DNA, the CDR3 is TGTGCCAGCGGGACAGCCGGGACCGGGGAGCTGTTTTTT. Amino acid sequence: CASGTAGTGELFF.

The CDR3 region has the DNA TGTGCCAGCAGTGATTTCGGGACAGCTAATGAAAAACTGTTTTTT. This encodes CASSDFGTANEKLFF. The gene calls are TRBV6-1 and TRBJ1-4; 7 bases are shared with TRBD1. The germline gives CDR1 MNHNS, CDR2 SASEGT. The J segment lost 3 bases and the V segment lost 3 bases, leaving 4 bases of the junction unmatched. This CDR3 region has 15 residues.

The chain recombines TRBV5-1 with TRBJ2-5, with D possibly TRBD2 on 5 matching bases. Germline assignment: CDR1 SGHRS and CDR2 YFSETQ. The CDR3 loop spans 17 amino acids. V was cut by 0 bases and J by 4 bases, with 19 bases left in between. The CDR3 nucleotides read TGCGCCAGCAGCTTGGGAGGGTCTCCATCCCAACGAGAGACCCAGTACTTC. Translated: CASSLGGSPSQRETQYF.

The V gene is TRBV5-4, the J gene TRBJ1-6, with TRBD1 as a possible D gene (5 bases). CDR1 SGHNT and CDR2 YYREEE come from the germline V gene (reference sequence). The CDR3 length is 16 residues. Trimming cost V 0 bases and J 7 bases, with 14 bases left between them. CDR3 loop: CASSLGSLGGNSPLHF. The CDR3 nucleotides are TGTGCCAGCAGCTTGGGGTCTCTGGGGGGGAATTCACCCCTCCACTTT.

This chain connects TRBV11-2 to TRBJ1-1; a possible D gene is TRBD1 (6 bases). CDR1 SGHAT and CDR2 FQNNGV come from the germline V gene. The CDR3 has 15 residues. Deletions cut 7 bases from V and 7 bases from J, with 22 bases between. The CDR3 DNA follows: TGTGCCAGCACCCCGCGGGGGGCGCCTGGGAATGAAGCTTTCTTT. Its translation is CASTPRGAPGNEAFF.

This chain joins TRBV19 and TRBJ2-6, with D unresolved. The CDR3 loop spans 18 amino acids. Trimming took 5 bases from V and 1 from J, leaving 18 bases between them. The germline gives CDR1 LNHDA, CDR2 SQIVND (reference sequence). The CDR3 is CASSPLTPEASGANVLTF. The DNA of the CDR3 is TGTGCCAGTAGTCCTCTAACCCCCGAAGCATCTGGGGCCAACGTCCTGACTTTC.

In its sample, this clone was seen a few times. This rearrangement joins TRBV3-1 (or the pseudogene TRBV3-2) to TRBJ2-1; 9 bases are a match to TRBD1. J lost 8 bases, V lost 5 bases, and 10 bases had no gene match. The CDR3 is 15 amino acids. Per germline, CDR1 LGHDT and CDR2 YNNKEL (reference sequence). CDR3 amino acids: CASSKQGARLDEQFF. CDR3 DNA sequence: TGTGCCAGCAGCAAACAGGGGGCGCGCCTTGATGAGCAGTTCTTC.

This rearrangement joins TRBV5-1 to TRBJ1-1, with D possibly matching TRBD1 (6 bases). The V and J ends lost 4 bases and 4 bases respectively, with 14 bases between them. Germline assignment: CDR1 SGHRS and CDR2 YFSETQ. The CDR3 extends over 14 amino acids. The CDR3 protein is CASSGKQGTTEAFF. CDR3 nucleotides: TGCGCCAGCAGCGGTAAACAGGGTACCACTGAAGCTTTCTTT.

This clone was detected a few times. The chain combines TRBV6-5 with TRBJ2-1; 7 bases map to TRBD1. The germline V gene has CDR1 MNHEY and CDR2 SVGAGI. The J segment lost 4 bases and the V segment lost 6 bases, leaving 9 bases of the junction unmatched. The CDR3 totals 15 residues. The CDR3 coding sequence is TGTGCCAGCAGACGACAGGGTGTGGGGTACAATGAGCAGTTCTTC. As protein: CASRRQGVGYNEQFF.

This clone has just one count. The gene calls are TRBV7-3 and TRBJ1-1; D is ambiguous. Trimming left V 5 bases short and J 0 bases short, with 10 bases between. The CDR3 has 14 residues. Germline V lookup: CDR1 SGHTA, CDR2 FQGTGA. The CDR3 DNA is TGTGCCAGCAGCCCCGGGTATTTGAACACTGAAGCTTTCTTT. It translates to CASSPGYLNTEAFF.

This chain links TRBV5-6 with TRBJ2-3; the D gene is possibly TRBD2 (5 bases). This CDR3 has 16 amino acids. CDR1 and CDR2 (germline): SGHDT, YYEEEE. V was pared by 4 bases and J by 2 bases, with 17 bases between. The CDR3 reads CASSPEAGSNTDTQYF. For the CDR3, the DNA is TGTGCCAGCAGCCCGGAGGCGGGCTCAAACACAGATACGCAGTATTTT.

V gene TRBV5-6 combines with J gene TRBJ1-5; D is possibly TRBD1 (5 bases). The CDR3 runs to 17 residues. V dropped 2 bases and J dropped 2 bases, with 17 bases sitting between them. Germline loops: CDR1 SGHDT, CDR2 YYEEEE. CDR3 in amino acids: CASSFFVRAGGNQPQHF. In nucleotides, the CDR3 is TGTGCCAGCAGCTTCTTTGTCAGGGCTGGCGGCAATCAGCCCCAGCATTTT. Looking up the rest from reference TRBV5-6 and TRBJ1-5 gives the full variable domain: DAGVTQSPTHLIKTRGQQVTLRCSPKSGHDTVSWYQQALGQGPQFIFQYYEEEERQRGNFPDRFSGHQFPNYSSELNVNALLLGDSALYLCASSFFVRAGGNQPQHFGDGTRLSIL.

This clone was seen a handful of times. One junction end does not reproduce the germline sequence, and a read error may be involved. The CDR3: CASSPGTSATGELFF. In DNA, the CDR3 is TGTGCTAGCAGTCCCGGGACTAGTGCCACCGGGGAGCTGTTTTTT. This rearrangement joins TRBV7-7 to TRBJ2-2, with TRBD2 matching over 8 bases. The CDR3 length is 15 residues. CDR1 and CDR2 (germline): SSHAT, FNYEAQ (reference sequence).

The chain recombines TRBV10-2 with TRBJ2-7; D possibly corresponds to TRBD2 (5 bases). CDR1 WSHSY and CDR2 SAAADI come from the germline V gene. The CDR3 consists of 14 residues. The CDR3 nucleotides are TGCGCGGAAGACGAGGGAAGAGTTTCCTACGAGCAGTACTTC. It yields the protein CAEDEGRVSYEQYF.

V usage is TRBV24-1 and J usage is TRBJ1-3; tentative D call: TRBD1 (5 bases). This CDR3 has 17 amino acids. Germline V gene data show CDR1 as KGHDR and CDR2 as SFDVKD. The germline V and J ends were trimmed by 8 bases and 0 bases, with 19 bases remaining between them. CDR3: CATTENGGRLSGNTIYF. The CDR3, as DNA: TGTGCCACCACCGAAAACGGGGGGAGACTCTCTGGAAACACCATATATTTT.

The chain has TRBV18 and TRBJ2-1, with D hard to call. This CDR3 contains 13 residues. The V end was cut by 0 bases, the J end by 9 bases, with 9 bases between. Germline values: CDR1 KGHSH, CDR2 LQKENI. The CDR3 loop is CASSPPVRSEQFF. CDR3 DNA sequence: TGTGCCAGCTCACCACCTGTCAGATCTGAGCAGTTCTTC.

Remarks on this clone: Relative to the germline gene, one junction end is altered; a read error may explain this. The chain joins TRBV2 to TRBJ2-4, with 15 bases aligning to TRBD2. Germline-derived CDR1 and CDR2 are SNHLY and FYNNEI. This CDR3 has 13 residues. The chain's CDR3 is CASSGTSGGDRHF. The CDR3 DNA reads TGTGCCAGCAGTGGGACTAGCGGGGGGGACCGGCACTTC. Complete variable domain (other parts from reference TRBV2 and TRBJ2-4): EPEVTQTPSHQVTQMGQEVILRCVPISNHLYFYWYRQILGQKVEFLVSFYNNEISEKSEIFDDQFSVERPDGSNFTLKIRSTKLEDSAMYFCASSGTSGGDRHFGAGTRLSVL.

This clone was detected only once. The genes are TRBV25-1 and TRBJ1-4; 11 bases match TRBD1. Germline trimming cut 2 bases from V and 1 base from J; bases unmatched to any gene: 0. Germline V CDR1 and CDR2: MGHDK, SYGVNS. This CDR3 is built from 16 residues. As DNA, the CDR3 is TGTGCCAGCAGTGAAGGGACAGGGGGAACTAATGAAAAACTGTTTTTT. It encodes CASSEGTGGTNEKLFF.

This sequence joins TRBV27 and TRBJ2-5, with 7 positions matching TRBD2. Per germline, CDR1 MNHEY and CDR2 SMNVEV (reference sequence). The V gene end was trimmed by 4 bases and the J gene end by 5 bases; junction bases not matched to a gene: 10. This CDR3 has 15 amino acids. In DNA form, the CDR3 reads TGTGCCAGCAGTTCCCCGCGGTGGGGGGGGGAGACCCAGTACTTC. Its translation: CASSSPRWGGETQYF.